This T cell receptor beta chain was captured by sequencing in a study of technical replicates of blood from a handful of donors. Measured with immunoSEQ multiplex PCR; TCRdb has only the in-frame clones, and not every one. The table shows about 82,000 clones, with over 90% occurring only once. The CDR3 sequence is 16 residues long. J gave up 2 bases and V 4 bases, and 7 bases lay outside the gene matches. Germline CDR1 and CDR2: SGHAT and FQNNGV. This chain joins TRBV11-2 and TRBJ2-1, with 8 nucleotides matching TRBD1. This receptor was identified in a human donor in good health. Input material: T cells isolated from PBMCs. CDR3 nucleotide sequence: TGTGCCAGCAGCTGGGACAGGCCTTCCCCCTACAATGAGCAGTTCTTC. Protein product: CASSWDRPSPYNEQFF.